Below are 4 T cell receptor beta chains sequenced from a single sample in a study of T-cell reconstitution after alpha-beta-depleted transplantation in children. Unique molecular identifiers were used to barcode this TCRbeta library. In TCRdb, the PCR reads were re-called with MiXCR into one record per CDR3 protein. The sample has approximately 590,000 distinct CDR3 sequences; over 9.5% are singletons. The material was PBMCs from the stem cell graft donor, obtained from the stem cell graft. The receptors stem from a human donor who donated a stem cell graft to a child with acute myeloid leukemia.

This clonotype was observed a handful of times. This chain links TRBV25-1 with TRBJ2-6; D remains ambiguous. Germline loops: CDR1 MGHDK, CDR2 SYGVNS. Trimming left V 0 bases short and J 0 bases short, with 6 bases between. The CDR3 consists of 16 residues. CDR3 coding DNA: TGTGCCAGCAGTGAATATGGGGACTCTGGGGCCAACGTCCTGACTTTC. It encodes CASSEYGDSGANVLTF. Complete variable domain (other parts from reference TRBV25-1 and TRBJ2-6): EADIYQTPRYLVIGTGKKITLECSQTMGHDKMYWYQQDPGMELHLIHYSYGVNSTEKGDLSSESTVSRIRTEHFPLTLESARPSHTSQYLCASSEYGDSGANVLTFGAGSRLTVL.

This clonotype occurred a few times. The chain employs TRBV29-1 and TRBJ1-2, with D hard to call. Germline V gene lookup returns CDR1 SQVTM and CDR2 ANQGSEA. This CDR3 is 12 amino acids long. Trimming shortened V by 4 bases and J by 2 bases, and 8 bases separated the two germline ends. CDR3 in amino acids: CSVVFGNYGYTF. CDR3 nucleotide sequence: TGCAGCGTTGTGTTCGGGAACTATGGCTACACCTTC.

The chain uses TRBV7-9 and TRBJ1-1; D is undetermined. CDR1 and CDR2 (germline): SEHNR, FQNEAQ (reference sequence). This CDR3 is built from 13 residues. Trimming cost V 1 base and J 8 bases, with 11 bases left between them. CDR3 loop: CASSLDVAGEAFF. In nucleotides, the CDR3 is TGTGCCAGCAGCTTAGATGTGGCGGGCGAAGCTTTCTTT.

This clonotype was observed at least ten times. The chain joins TRBV20-1 to TRBJ2-7, with D unclear. This CDR3 region has 13 residues. The germline CDR1 and CDR2 sequences are DFQATT and SNEGSKA (reference sequence). The ends were cut back, 6 bases at V and 2 bases at J, with 14 bases in the middle. For the CDR3, the DNA is TGCAGTGCCGGGTCACTCGGACCCTACGAGCAGTACTTC. Translation gives CSAGSLGPYEQYF.